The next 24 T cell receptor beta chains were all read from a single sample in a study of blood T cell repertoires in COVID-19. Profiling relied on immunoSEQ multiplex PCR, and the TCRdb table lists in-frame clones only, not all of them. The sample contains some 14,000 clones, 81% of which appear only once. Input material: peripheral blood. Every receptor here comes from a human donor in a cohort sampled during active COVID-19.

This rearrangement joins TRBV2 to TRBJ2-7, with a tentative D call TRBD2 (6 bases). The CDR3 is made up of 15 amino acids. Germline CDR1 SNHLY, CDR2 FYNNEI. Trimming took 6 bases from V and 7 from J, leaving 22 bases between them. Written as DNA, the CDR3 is TGTGCCAGCAGCCCCGAGGGGACTTCGACGCTAGAGCAGTACTTC. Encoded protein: CASSPEGTSTLEQYF.

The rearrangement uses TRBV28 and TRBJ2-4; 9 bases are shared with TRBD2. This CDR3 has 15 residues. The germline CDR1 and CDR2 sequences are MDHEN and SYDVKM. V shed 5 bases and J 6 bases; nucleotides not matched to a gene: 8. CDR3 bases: TGTGCCAGCAGTCCTGGCGGGAGGGCCGGAAACATTCAGTACTTC. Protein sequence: CASSPGGRAGNIQYF.

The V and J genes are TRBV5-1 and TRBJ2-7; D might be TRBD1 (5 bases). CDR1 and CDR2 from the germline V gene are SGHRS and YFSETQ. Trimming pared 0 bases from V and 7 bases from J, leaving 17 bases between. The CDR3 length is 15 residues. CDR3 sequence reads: CASSLGQIGSWEQYF. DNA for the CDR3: TGCGCCAGCAGCTTGGGACAGATAGGTTCGTGGGAGCAGTACTTC.

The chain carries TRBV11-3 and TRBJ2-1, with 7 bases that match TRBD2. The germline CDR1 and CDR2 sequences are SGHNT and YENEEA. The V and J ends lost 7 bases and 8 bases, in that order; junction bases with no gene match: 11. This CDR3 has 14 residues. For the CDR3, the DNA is TGTGCCAGCACCTCGAGGGACCGGGGGGATGAGCAGTTCTTC. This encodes CASTSRDRGDEQFF. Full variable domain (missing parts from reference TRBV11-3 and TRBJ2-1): EAGVVQSPRYKIIEKKQPVAFWCNPISGHNTLYWYLQNLGQGPELLIRYENEEAVDDSQLPKDRFSAERLKGVDSTLKIQPAELGDSAVYLCASTSRDRGDEQFFGPGTRLTVL.

The CDR3 loop reads CASSTASSNEQFF. CDR3 DNA: TGTGCCAGCTCAACGGCTAGCTCCAATGAGCAGTTCTTC. J is TRBJ2-1 and V is TRBV5-5, with D possibly matching TRBD2 (5 bases). Germline-derived CDR1 and CDR2 are SGHKS and YYEKEE (reference sequence). The CDR3 spans 13 residues. V was clipped by 7 bases and J by 6 bases, with 14 bases between them.

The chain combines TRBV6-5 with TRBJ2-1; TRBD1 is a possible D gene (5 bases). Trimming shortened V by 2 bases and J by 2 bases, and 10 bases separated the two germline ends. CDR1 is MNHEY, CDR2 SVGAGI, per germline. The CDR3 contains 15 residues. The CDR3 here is CASSYGAGTYNEQFF. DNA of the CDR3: TGTGCCAGCAGTTACGGTGCAGGGACCTACAATGAGCAGTTCTTC.

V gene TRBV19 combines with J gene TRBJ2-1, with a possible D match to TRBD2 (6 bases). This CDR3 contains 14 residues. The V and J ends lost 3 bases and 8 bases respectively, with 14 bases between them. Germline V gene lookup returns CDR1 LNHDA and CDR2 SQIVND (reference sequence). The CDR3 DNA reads TGTGCCAGTAGTATTTCGGCAGGGAGGTATGAGCAGTTCTTC. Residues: CASSISAGRYEQFF.

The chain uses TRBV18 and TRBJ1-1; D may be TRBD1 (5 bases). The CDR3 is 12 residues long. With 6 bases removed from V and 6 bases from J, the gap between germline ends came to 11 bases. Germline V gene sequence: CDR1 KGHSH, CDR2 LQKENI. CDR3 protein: CASSGGSPEAFF. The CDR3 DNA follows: TGTGCCAGCTCGGGGGGGAGCCCTGAAGCTTTCTTT.

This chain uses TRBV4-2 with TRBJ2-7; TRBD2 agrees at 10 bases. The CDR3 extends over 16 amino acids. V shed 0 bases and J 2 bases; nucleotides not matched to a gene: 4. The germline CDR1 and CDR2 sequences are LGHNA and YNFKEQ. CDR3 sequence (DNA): TGTGCCAGCAGCCAAGAACCGACTAGCGGGCCCTACGAGCAGTACTTC. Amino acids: CASSQEPTSGPYEQYF.

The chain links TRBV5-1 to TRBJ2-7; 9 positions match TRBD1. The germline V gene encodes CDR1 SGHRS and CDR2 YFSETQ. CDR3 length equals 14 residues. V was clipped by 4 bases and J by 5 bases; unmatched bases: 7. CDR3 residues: CASSQGQGINEQYF. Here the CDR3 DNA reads TGCGCCAGCAGCCAGGGACAGGGTATAAACGAGCAGTACTTC.

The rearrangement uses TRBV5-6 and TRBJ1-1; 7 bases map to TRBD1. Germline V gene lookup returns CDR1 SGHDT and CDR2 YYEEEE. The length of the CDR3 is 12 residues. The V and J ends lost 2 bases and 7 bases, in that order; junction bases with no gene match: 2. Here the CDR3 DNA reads TGTGCCAGCAGCTTAGGGGGCTTTGAAGCTTTCTTT. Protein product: CASSLGGFEAFF.

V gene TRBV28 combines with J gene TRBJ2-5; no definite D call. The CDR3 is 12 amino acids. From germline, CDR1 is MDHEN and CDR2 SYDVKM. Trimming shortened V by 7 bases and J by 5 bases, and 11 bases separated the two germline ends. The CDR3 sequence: CASTTQSETQYF. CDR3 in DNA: TGTGCCAGCACCACACAGTCGGAGACCCAGTACTTC.

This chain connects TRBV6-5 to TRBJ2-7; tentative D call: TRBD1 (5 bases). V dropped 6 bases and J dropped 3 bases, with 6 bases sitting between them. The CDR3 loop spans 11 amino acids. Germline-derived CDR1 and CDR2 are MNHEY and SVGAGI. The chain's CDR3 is CASSRDYEQYF. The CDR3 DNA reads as TGTGCCAGCAGCAGGGACTACGAGCAGTACTTC.

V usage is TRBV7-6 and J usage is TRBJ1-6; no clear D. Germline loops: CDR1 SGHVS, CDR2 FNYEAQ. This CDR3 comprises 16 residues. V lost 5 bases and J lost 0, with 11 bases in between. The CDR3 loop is CASSQAGSSYNSPLHF. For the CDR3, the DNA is TGTGCCAGCAGCCAGGCGGGGAGCTCCTATAATTCACCCCTCCACTTT.

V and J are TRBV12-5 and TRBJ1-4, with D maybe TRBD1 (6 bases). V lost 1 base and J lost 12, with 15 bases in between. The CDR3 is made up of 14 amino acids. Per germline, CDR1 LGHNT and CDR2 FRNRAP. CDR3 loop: CASGLGSSNRELFF. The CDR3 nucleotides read TGTGCTAGTGGTTTGGGTAGCTCCAACAGGGAACTGTTTTTT.

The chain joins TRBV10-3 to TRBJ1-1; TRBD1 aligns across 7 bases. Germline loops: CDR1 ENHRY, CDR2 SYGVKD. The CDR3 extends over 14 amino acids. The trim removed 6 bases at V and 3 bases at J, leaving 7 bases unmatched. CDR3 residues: CAISVGQPHTEAFF. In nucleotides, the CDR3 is TGTGCCATCAGCGTGGGACAGCCTCACACTGAAGCTTTCTTT.

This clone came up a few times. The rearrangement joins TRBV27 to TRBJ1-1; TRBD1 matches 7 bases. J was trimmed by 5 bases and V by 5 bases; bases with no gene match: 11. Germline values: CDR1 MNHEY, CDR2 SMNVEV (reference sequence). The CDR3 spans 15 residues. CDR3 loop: CASSPTPTGSTEAFF. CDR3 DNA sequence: TGTGCCAGCAGTCCCACCCCGACAGGGAGTACTGAAGCTTTCTTT.

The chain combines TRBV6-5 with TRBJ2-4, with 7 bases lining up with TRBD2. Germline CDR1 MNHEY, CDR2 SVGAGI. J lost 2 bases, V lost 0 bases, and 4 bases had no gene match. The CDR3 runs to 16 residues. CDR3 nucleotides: TGTGCCAGCAGTTACTCGTGGGAGGGCCCCAAAAACATTCAGTACTTC. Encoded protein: CASSYSWEGPKNIQYF.

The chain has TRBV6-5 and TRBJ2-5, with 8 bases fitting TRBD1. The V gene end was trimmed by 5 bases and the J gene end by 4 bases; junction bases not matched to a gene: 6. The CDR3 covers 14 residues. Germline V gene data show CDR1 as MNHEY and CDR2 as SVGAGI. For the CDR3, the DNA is TGTGCCAGCAGTCACGGACAGGGAACAGAGACCCAGTACTTC. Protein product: CASSHGQGTETQYF.

This chain's CDR3 is CASSQVPPGDGTEAFF. In DNA form, the CDR3 reads TGCGCCAGCAGCCAAGTGCCCCCAGGGGATGGGACTGAAGCTTTCTTT. The chain couples TRBV4-1 to TRBJ1-1; D is perhaps TRBD1 (6 bases). The CDR3 loop spans 16 amino acids. V lost 1 base and J lost 5, with 17 bases in between. The germline gives CDR1 MGHRA, CDR2 YSYEKL.

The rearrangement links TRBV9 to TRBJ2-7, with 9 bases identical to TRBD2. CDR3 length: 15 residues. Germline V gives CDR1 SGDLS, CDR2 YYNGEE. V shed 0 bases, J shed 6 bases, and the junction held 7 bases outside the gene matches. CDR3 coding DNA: TGTGCCAGCAGCGTAGTTGCGGGAGGGCAGGGCGAGCAGTACTTC. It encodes CASSVVAGGQGEQYF.

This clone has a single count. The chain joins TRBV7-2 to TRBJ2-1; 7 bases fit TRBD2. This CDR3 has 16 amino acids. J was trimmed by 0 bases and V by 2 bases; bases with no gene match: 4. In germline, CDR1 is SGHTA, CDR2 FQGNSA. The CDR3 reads CASSLWSSGSYNEQFF. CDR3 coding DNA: TGTGCCAGCAGCTTATGGTCTAGCGGCTCCTACAATGAGCAGTTCTTC.

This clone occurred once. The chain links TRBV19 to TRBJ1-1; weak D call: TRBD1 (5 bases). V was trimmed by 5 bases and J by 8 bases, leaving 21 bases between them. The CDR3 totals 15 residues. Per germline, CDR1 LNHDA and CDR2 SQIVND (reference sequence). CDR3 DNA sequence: TGTGCCAGTAGTCCCGACAGAGAGTGGGGTGGGGAAGCTTTCTTT. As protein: CASSPDREWGGEAFF.

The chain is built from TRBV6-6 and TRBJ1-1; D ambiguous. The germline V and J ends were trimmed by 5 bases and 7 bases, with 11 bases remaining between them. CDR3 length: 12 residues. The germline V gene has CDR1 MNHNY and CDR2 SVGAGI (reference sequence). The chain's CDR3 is CASSHGRVEAFF. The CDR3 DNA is TGTGCCAGCAGTCACGGCCGGGTTGAAGCTTTCTTT.